This is a list of T cell receptor beta chains from one sample in a study of monozygotic twins with inflammatory bowel disease. No DNA is given; TCRdb re-called the 5' RACE reads and lists each CDR3 protein once. This sample contains approximately 400,000 distinct CDR3 sequences. The sequencing input was blood. The receptors stem from a human donor with ulcerative colitis or Crohn's disease, or a healthy co-twin of an affected twin (not recorded which). Each CDR3 is given with its conserved first and last residue.

v_call,j_call,cdr3_aa
TRBV5-1,TRBJ1-6,CASSWAGSFYNSPLHF
TRBV21-1,TRBJ2-7,CASSKRRRNFSYEQYF
TRBV7-9,TRBJ1-3,CASSFSVNSGNTIYF
TRBV20-1,TRBJ2-7,CSAQGQSYEQYF
TRBV24-1,TRBJ2-1,CATRNTGYNEQFF
TRBV25-1,TRBJ1-6,CASKRGQGSPLHF
TRBV20-1,TRBJ2-1,CSASRSGGADEQFF
TRBV6-5,TRBJ2-5,CASSYRLTGETQYF
TRBV11-3,TRBJ2-1,CASSLRGGAGYVNEQFF
TRBV7-2,TRBJ2-3,CASRAGAGTDTQYF
TRBV29-1,TRBJ2-5,CSVGTGARQETQYF
TRBV6-2/TRBV6-3,TRBJ2-7,CASSRTSGGSYEQYF
TRBV7-9,TRBJ1-6,CASSLTGRFSPLHF
TRBV7-2,TRBJ2-3,CASSRIEPMDTQYF
TRBV6-1,TRBJ2-5,CASSEAWASRETQYF
TRBV6-2/TRBV6-3,TRBJ2-2,CASISAANSHTGELFF
TRBV27,TRBJ2-7,CASSLWSGSRKFEQYF
TRBV25-1,TRBJ1-6,CASSEKGRSPFQALHF
TRBV25-1,TRBJ2-3,CASSFGTNTDTQYF
TRBV18,TRBJ2-3,CASSPLSKTDTQYF
TRBV20-1,TRBJ2-3,CSVRAARDTQYF
TRBV24-1,TRBJ2-3,CATSENSDTQYF
TRBV3-1,TRBJ1-2,CASSQDLRLGYTF
TRBV7-9,TRBJ1-6,CASSFNQDSPLHF
TRBV6-1,TRBJ2-3,CASSRRDWNTDTQYF
TRBV18,TRBJ1-5,CASTALGGEQPQHF
TRBV7-3,TRBJ2-3,CASSLATGLTDTQYF
TRBV9,TRBJ2-6,CASSPLSGGVPSGANVLTF
TRBV18,TRBJ1-2,CASSPSEAYGYTF
TRBV7-3,TRBJ2-6,CASSPTPGPSSGANVLTF
TRBV3-1,TRBJ2-2,CASSQVGYGTGELFF
TRBV5-1,TRBJ2-1,CASLGTTGFGNEQFF
TRBV4-3,TRBJ2-1,CASSQDEGLAFSNEQFF
TRBV4-1,TRBJ2-7,CASSKQSRGGNSYEQYF
TRBV11-2,TRBJ1-4,CASSAPPTNEKLFF
TRBV27,TRBJ2-3,CASSFSGGASYGTQYF
TRBV12-3/TRBV12-4,TRBJ2-1,CASSLQLAAYNEQFF